The rows below give T cell receptor beta chains drawn from one sample of a study of CD8 T cells in Susac syndrome. TCRdb passed the immunoSEQ multiplex PCR reads through MiXCR, listing each CDR3 protein once. Of around 70,000 distinct CDR3 sequences in the sample, about 94% are singletons; the top ten hold 0.55% to 0.7%. Input material: CD8+ T cells from PBMCs. The origin of the receptors is a human donor with multiple sclerosis. Each CDR3 is given without its conserved first and last residue.

TRBV20-1	TRBJ2-7	SALRDRGAYEQY
TRBV9	TRBJ2-2	ASSVSEFPTGELF
TRBV4-1	TRBJ2-7	ASSQDLSGGAYEQY
TRBV20-1	TRBJ2-5	STWTGETQY
TRBV2	TRBJ1-1	ASSPRSTIDAEAF
TRBV7-9	TRBJ2-5	ASSSPGPQETQY
TRBV4-1	TRBJ2-1	ASSTATGTYNEQF
TRBV4-3	TRBJ1-1	ASSQGEYTEAF
TRBV2	TRBJ2-3	ASSESTGSTDTQY
TRBV7-6	TRBJ2-3	ASSLGPGLTDTQY
TRBV14	TRBJ2-7	ASSHRRDRSYEQY
TRBV27	TRBJ2-5	ASSYSTGEETQY
TRBV6-2/TRBV6-3	TRBJ2-1	ASTDWTSGNEQF
TRBV27	TRBJ2-7	ASSSSTASSYEQY
TRBV27	TRBJ1-2	ASTPPSGYT
TRBV9	TRBJ1-1	ASSVEMNTEAF
TRBV29-1	TRBJ2-7	SVESSIYEQY
TRBV6-2/TRBV6-3	TRBJ1-1	ASSSGPFTVGLNTEAF
TRBV14	TRBJ1-2	ASSQGGTYYGYT
TRBV3-1	TRBJ1-4	ASSQEGGGPNEKLF
TRBV29-1	TRBJ1-5	SVVVSGDSNQPQH
TRBV27	TRBJ1-6	ASSPDWGSPLH
TRBV6-5	TRBJ1-2	ASSGGHNGYT
TRBV19	TRBJ2-7	ASSIGTIMEYEQY
TRBV5-1	TRBJ2-1	ASSLYTGIYNEQF
TRBV7-9	TRBJ1-1	ATGHQNTEAF
TRBV28	TRBJ2-7	ASSLLASSYEQY
TRBV24-1	TRBJ2-1	ATSDLQYNEQF
TRBV13	TRBJ2-7	ASSFGQAPYEQY
TRBV4-1	TRBJ2-4	ASSQETENIQY
TRBV19	TRBJ2-7	ASSVGTVLEQY